The 10 T cell receptor beta chains below come from one sample, sequenced in a study of cytomegalovirus exposure and HLA in healthy donors. Assay used: immunoSEQ multiplex PCR; TCRdb lists only in-frame clones, some missing. Of some 140,000 clones listed, less than 90% are singletons. Specimen: PBMCs. These receptors came from a man aged 18 to 30 in good health and CMV-seronegative.

The chain carries TRBV4-1 and TRBJ1-2; possibly TRBD1 for D (5 bases). Trimming removed 6 bases from V and 5 bases from J, with 16 bases in between. CDR1 MGHRA and CDR2 YSYEKL come from the germline V gene. The CDR3 loop spans 14 amino acids. CDR3 residues: CASRAGRLPYGYTF. CDR3 coding DNA: TGCGCCAGCAGGGCGGGACGGCTCCCATATGGCTACACCTTC.

The chain is built from TRBV5-1 and TRBJ2-7; D is perhaps TRBD2 (5 bases). The V gene lost 1 base and the J gene lost 2 bases, with 19 bases spanning the gap. This CDR3 spans 17 amino acids. CDR1 is SGHRS and CDR2 is YFSETQ in the germline V gene. CDR3 nucleotides: TGCGCCAGCAGCTTGCTCACAGCGGAACTAACCACCTACGAGCAGTACTTC. Translation: CASSLLTAELTTYEQYF.

The rearrangement joins TRBV28 to TRBJ2-1; 8 bases agree with TRBD2. V was pared by 8 bases and J by 7 bases, with 13 bases of the junction left unmatched. CDR3 size: 15 residues. Germline V gives CDR1 MDHEN, CDR2 SYDVKM. The CDR3 region is CASPPGTRPLNEQFF. In DNA form, the CDR3 reads TGTGCCAGCCCTCCCGGGACTAGGCCGTTGAATGAGCAGTTCTTC.

The V call is TRBV27, the J call TRBJ2-7; 9 nucleotides match TRBD1. This CDR3 comprises 15 residues. Unmatched junction bases numbered 2, after V lost 0 bases and J lost 2 bases. CDR1 and CDR2 from the germline V gene are MNHEY and SMNVEV (reference sequence). The CDR3, as DNA: TGTGCCAGCAGTTTATCCGGGACAGGGACCTACGAGCAGTACTTC. The encoded protein is CASSLSGTGTYEQYF.

The J gene is TRBJ1-1, the V gene TRBV2; a possible D gene is TRBD1 (6 bases). CDR1 and CDR2 (germline): SNHLY, FYNNEI. The CDR3 is made up of 14 amino acids. V was cut by 6 bases and J by 4 bases, with 15 bases left in between. The CDR3 DNA is TGTGCCAGCAGGATGGGGGCGATAGGCACTGAAGCTTTCTTT. Translated, it gives CASRMGAIGTEAFF.

The genes are TRBV9 and TRBJ2-5; tentatively, D is TRBD2 (6 bases). The germline CDR1 and CDR2 sequences are SGDLS and YYNGEE. CDR3 length: 16 residues. V lost 4 bases to trimming and J lost 5 bases, with 21 bases between them. CDR3 sequence reads: CASSPRLTSGTETQYF. For the CDR3, the DNA is TGTGCCAGCAGCCCCCGACTGACTAGTGGCACGGAGACCCAGTACTTC.

This clone was counted once. The rearrangement joins TRBV19 to TRBJ1-5; no clear D. V was clipped by 7 bases and J by 5 bases, with 15 bases between them. Germline lookup yields CDR1 LNHDA and CDR2 SQIVND (reference sequence). CDR3 length: 14 residues. CDR3 sequence reads: CASTLSTFDQPQHF. CDR3 coding DNA: TGTGCCAGTACCCTTTCGACATTCGATCAGCCCCAGCATTTT. Together with reference TRBV19 and TRBJ1-5, the CDR3 gives the full variable domain: DGGITQSPKYLFRKEGQNVTLSCEQNLNHDAMYWYRQDPGQGLRLIYYSQIVNDFQKGDIAEGYSVSREKKESFPLTVTSAQKNPTAFYLCASTLSTFDQPQHFGDGTRLSIL.

This rearrangement joins TRBV13 to TRBJ1-2; the D gene is possibly TRBD1 (5 bases). Trimming shortened V by 11 bases and J by 4 bases, and 17 bases separated the two germline ends. Germline CDR1 and CDR2: PRHDT and FYEKMQ (reference sequence). This CDR3 has 13 amino acids. CDR3 nucleotide sequence: TGTGCCGGCGGGGCAAGGGGCTCCTATGGCTACACCTTC. It codes for CAGGARGSYGYTF.

This chain connects TRBV6-5 to TRBJ1-4; TRBD1 might be the D (5 bases). Germline V lookup: CDR1 MNHEY, CDR2 SVGAGI. This CDR3 has 12 amino acids. The ends were cut back, 10 bases at V and 8 bases at J, with 14 bases in the middle. In DNA, the CDR3 is TGTGCCACCTCGGGGGTCGGGGAAAAACTGTTTTTT. Residues: CATSGVGEKLFF.

V is TRBV6-5 and J is TRBJ2-7; D may be TRBD1 (5 bases). Germline CDR1 MNHEY, CDR2 SVGAGI. This CDR3 region has 14 residues. The V gene lost 2 bases and the J gene lost 2 bases, with 10 bases spanning the gap. The CDR3 DNA reads as TGTGCCAGCAGTTACCGCAGGGCTGCCTACGAGCAGTACTTC. This sequence encodes CASSYRRAAYEQYF.